Below, 2 T cell receptor beta chains from the same sample are listed, as sequenced in a study of cytomegalovirus exposure and HLA in healthy donors. The method was immunoSEQ multiplex PCR; TCRdb's version includes in-frame clones alone and lacks a portion of them. Of tens of thousands of clones in the sample, less than 90% were seen once. The sequencing sample was made of PBMCs. Receptor source: a woman aged 18-30 years in good health and CMV-seropositive.

The table lists this clone with a count of one. The V call is TRBV9, the J call TRBJ2-1; 7 nucleotides match TRBD2. CDR1 is SGDLS, CDR2 YYNGEE, per germline. Trimming removed 3 bases from V and 10 bases from J; junction bases left unmatched: 13. CDR3 length: 15 amino acids. This CDR3 reads CASSGTSDGGLEQFF. DNA for the CDR3: TGTGCCAGCAGCGGGACTAGTGATGGAGGGTTGGAGCAGTTCTTC.

Only one count was recorded for this clone. Germline and junction disagree at one end, which may indicate a read error. The V and J genes are TRBV7-2 and TRBJ2-5, with D unclear. The CDR3 spans 13 residues. Germline values: CDR1 SGHTA, CDR2 FQGNSA. The CDR3 reads CASGLGTQVTQYF. For the CDR3, the DNA is TGTGCCAGCGGCCTGGGCACCCAAGTGACCCAGTACTTC.